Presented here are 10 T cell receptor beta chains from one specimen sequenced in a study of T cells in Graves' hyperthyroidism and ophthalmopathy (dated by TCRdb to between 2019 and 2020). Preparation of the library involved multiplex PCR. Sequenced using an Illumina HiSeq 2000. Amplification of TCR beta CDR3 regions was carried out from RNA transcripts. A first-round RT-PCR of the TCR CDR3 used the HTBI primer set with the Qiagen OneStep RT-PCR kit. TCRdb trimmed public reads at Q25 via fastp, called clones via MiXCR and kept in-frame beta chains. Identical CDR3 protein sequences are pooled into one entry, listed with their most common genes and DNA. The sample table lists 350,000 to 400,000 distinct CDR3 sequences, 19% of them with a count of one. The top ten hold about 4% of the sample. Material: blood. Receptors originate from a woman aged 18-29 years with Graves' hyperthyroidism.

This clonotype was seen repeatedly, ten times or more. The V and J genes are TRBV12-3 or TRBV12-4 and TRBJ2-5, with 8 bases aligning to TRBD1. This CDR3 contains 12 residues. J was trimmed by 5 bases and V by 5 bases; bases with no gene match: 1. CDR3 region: CASSDRGETQYF. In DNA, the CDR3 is TGTGCCAGCAGTGACAGGGGCGAGACCCAGTACTTC.

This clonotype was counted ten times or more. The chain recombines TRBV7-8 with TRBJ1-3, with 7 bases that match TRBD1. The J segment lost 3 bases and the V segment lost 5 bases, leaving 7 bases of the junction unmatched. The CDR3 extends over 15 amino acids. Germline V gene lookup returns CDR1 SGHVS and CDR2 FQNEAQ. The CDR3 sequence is CASSPWTGVGNTIYF. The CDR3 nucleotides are TGTGCCAGCAGCCCTTGGACAGGCGTTGGAAACACCATATATTTT.

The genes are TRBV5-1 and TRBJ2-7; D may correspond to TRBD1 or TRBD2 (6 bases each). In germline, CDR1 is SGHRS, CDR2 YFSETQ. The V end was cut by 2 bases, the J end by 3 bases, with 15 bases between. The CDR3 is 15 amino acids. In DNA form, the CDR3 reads TGCGCCAGCAGCTTTGAACAGGGCGGGATCTACGAGCAGTACTTC. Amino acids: CASSFEQGGIYEQYF.

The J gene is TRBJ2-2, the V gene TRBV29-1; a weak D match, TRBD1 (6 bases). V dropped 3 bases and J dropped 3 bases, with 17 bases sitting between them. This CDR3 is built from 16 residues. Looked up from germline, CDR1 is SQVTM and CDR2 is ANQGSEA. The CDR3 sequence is CSVELVVQGDTGELFF. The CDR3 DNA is TGCAGCGTTGAGCTTGTGGTACAGGGTGACACCGGGGAGCTGTTTTTT.

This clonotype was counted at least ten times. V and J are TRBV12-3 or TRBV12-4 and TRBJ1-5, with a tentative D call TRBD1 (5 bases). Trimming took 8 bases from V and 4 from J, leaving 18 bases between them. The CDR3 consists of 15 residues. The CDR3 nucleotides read TGTGCCAGCGATAGAGTGGGGGAAGAGAATCAGCCCCAGCATTTT. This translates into CASDRVGEENQPQHF.

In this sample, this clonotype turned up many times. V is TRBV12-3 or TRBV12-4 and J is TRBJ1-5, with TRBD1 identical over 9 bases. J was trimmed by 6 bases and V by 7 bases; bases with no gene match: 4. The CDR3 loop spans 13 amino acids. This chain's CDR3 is CASTRTGVQPQHF. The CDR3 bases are TGTGCCAGCACCCGGACAGGGGTTCAGCCCCAGCATTTT.

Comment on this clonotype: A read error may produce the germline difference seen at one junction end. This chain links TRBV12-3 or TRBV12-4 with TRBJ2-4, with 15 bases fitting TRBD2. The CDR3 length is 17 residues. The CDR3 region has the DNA TGTGCCAGCAGTCTCGGACTAGCGGGGGGGCCCGGAAACATTAAGTACTTC. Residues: CASSLGLAGGPGNIKYF.

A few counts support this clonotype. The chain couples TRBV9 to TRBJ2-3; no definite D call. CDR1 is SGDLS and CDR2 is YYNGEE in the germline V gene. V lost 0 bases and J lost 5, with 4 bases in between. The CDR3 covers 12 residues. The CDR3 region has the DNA TGTGCCAGCAGCGTAGACCGAGATACGCAGTATTTT. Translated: CASSVDRDTQYF.

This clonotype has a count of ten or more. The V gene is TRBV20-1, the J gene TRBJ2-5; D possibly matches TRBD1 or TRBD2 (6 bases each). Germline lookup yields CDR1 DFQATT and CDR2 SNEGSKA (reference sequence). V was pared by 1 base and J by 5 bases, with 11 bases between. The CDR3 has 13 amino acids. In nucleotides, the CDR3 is TGCAGTGCTAGAGGGGGGGCCTGGGAGACCCAGTACTTC. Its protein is CSARGGAWETQYF.

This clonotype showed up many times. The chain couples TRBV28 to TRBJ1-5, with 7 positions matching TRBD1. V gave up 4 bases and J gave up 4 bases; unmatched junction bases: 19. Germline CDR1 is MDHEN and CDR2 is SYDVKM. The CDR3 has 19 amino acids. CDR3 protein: CASSYPGTAPIRGNQPQHF. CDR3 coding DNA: TGTGCCAGCAGTTACCCGGGGACAGCGCCAATCCGCGGGAATCAGCCCCAGCATTTT.